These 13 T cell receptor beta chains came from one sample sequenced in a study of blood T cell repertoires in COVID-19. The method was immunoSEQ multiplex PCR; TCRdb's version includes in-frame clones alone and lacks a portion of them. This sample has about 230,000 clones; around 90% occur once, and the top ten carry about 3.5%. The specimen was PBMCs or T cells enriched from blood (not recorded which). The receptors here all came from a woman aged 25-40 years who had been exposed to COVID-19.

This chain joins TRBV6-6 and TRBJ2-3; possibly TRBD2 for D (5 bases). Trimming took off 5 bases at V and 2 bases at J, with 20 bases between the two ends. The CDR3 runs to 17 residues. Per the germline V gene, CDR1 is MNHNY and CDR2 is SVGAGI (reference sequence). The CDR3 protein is CASSLRTVLRPTDTQYF. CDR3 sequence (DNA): TGTGCCAGCAGTCTTCGGACTGTCCTGAGACCCACAGATACGCAGTATTTT.

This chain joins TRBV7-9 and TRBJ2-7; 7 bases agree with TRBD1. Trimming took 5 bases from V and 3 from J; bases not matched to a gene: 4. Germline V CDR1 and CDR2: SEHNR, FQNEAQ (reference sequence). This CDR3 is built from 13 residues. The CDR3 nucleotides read TGTGCCAGCAGCCCGGGACAGAGCTACGAGCAGTACTTC. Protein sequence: CASSPGQSYEQYF.

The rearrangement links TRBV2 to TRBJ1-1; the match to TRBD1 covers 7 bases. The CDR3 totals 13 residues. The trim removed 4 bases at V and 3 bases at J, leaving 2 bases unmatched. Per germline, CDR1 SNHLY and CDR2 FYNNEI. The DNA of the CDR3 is TGTGCCAGCAGTGTGACAGGGTACACTGAAGCTTTCTTT. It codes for CASSVTGYTEAFF.

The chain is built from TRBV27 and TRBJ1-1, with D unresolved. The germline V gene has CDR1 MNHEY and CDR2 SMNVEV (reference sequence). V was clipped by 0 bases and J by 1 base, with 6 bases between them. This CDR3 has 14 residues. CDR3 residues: CASSLSKSNTEAFF. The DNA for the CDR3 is TGTGCCAGCAGTTTATCTAAATCGAACACTGAAGCTTTCTTT.

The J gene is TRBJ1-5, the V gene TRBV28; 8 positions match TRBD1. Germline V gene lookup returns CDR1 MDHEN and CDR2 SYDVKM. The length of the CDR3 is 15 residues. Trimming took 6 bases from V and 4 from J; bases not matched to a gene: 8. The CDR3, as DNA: TGTGCCAGCAGGAGCAGGGGGCAGAGGAATCAGCCCCAGCATTTT. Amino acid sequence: CASRSRGQRNQPQHF.

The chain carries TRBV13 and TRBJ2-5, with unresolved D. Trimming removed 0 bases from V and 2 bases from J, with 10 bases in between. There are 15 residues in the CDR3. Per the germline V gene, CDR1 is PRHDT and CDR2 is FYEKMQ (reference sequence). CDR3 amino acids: CASSLGLSRQETQYF. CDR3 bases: TGTGCCAGCAGCTTAGGCCTTAGCAGACAAGAGACCCAGTACTTC.

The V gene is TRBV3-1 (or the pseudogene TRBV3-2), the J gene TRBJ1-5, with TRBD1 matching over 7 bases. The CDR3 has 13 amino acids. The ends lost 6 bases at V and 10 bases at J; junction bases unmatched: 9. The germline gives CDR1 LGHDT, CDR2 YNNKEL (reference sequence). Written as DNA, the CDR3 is TGTGCCAGCAGTCGCGACAGGGACGAACCCCAGCATTTT. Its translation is CASSRDRDEPQHF.

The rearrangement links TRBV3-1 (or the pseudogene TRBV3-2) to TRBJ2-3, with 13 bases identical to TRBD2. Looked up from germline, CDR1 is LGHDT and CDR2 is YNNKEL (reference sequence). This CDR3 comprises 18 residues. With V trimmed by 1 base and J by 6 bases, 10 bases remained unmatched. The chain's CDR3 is CASSQGGWTSGSIDTQYF. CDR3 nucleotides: TGTGCCAGCAGCCAAGGGGGTTGGACTAGCGGGAGTATTGATACGCAGTATTTT.

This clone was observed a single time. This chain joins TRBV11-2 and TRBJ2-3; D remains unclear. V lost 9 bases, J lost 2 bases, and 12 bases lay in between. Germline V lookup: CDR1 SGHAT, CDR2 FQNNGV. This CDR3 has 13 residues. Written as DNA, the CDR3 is TGTGCCAGTTCGAGGCTTATCACAGATACGCAGTATTTT. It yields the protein CASSRLITDTQYF.

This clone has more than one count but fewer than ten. The CDR3 spells CASSSQISGSLDEQYF. CDR3 bases: TGCGCCAGCAGCTCGCAGATAAGCGGGAGCCTTGACGAGCAGTACTTC. J is TRBJ2-7 and V is TRBV5-1; 8 bases map to TRBD2. Germline V gives CDR1 SGHRS, CDR2 YFSETQ. The CDR3 length is 16 residues. J lost 5 bases, V lost 3 bases, and 13 bases had no gene match.

CDR3 nucleotide sequence: TGTGCCTGGAGTGGAACAGACTCTGGAAACACCATATATTTT. It yields the protein CAWSGTDSGNTIYF. V gene TRBV30 combines with J gene TRBJ1-3; D uncertain. The CDR3 runs to 14 residues. CDR1 is GTSNPN and CDR2 is SVGIG in the germline V gene (reference sequence). Trimming removed 1 base from V and 0 bases from J, with 7 bases in between.

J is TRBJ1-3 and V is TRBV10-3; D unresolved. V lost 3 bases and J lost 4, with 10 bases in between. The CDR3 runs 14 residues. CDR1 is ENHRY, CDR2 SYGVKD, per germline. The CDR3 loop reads CAISDLSQGNTIYF. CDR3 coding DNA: TGTGCCATCAGTGATTTAAGTCAGGGAAACACCATATATTTT.

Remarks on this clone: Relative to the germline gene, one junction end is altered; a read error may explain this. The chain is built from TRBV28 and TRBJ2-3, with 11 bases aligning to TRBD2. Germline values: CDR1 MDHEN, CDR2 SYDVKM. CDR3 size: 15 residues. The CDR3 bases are TGTGCCAGCGGTTTAGCGGGAGGGGGGACAGATACGCAGTATTTT. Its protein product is CASGLAGGGTDTQYF.